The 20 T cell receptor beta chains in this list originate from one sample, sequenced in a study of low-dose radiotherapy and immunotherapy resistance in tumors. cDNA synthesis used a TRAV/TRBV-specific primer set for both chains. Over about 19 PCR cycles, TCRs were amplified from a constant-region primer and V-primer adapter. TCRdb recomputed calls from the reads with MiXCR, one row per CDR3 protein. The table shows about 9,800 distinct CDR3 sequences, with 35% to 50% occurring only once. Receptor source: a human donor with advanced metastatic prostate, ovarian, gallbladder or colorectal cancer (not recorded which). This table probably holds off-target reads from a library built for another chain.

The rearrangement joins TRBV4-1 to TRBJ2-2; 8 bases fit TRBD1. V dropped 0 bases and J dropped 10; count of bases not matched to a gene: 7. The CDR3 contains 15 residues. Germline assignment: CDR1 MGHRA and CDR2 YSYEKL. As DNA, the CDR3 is TGCGCCAGCAGCCAAGAGGACAGGGTCCAAGAGGAGCTGTTTTTT. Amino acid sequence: CASSQEDRVQEELFF.

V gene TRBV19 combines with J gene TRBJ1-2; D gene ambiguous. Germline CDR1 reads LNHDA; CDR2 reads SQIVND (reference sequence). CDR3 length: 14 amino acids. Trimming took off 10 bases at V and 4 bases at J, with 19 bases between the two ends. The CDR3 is CAIQDGGHGYGYTF. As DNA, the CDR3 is TGTGCCATCCAAGACGGAGGGCATGGCTATGGCTACACCTTC.

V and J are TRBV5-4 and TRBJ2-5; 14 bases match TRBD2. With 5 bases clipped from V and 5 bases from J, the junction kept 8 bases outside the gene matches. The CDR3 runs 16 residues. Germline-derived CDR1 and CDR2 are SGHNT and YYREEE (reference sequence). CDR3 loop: CASRETSGGAWETQYF. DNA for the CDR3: TGTGCCAGCAGGGAGACTAGCGGGGGGGCCTGGGAGACCCAGTACTTC.

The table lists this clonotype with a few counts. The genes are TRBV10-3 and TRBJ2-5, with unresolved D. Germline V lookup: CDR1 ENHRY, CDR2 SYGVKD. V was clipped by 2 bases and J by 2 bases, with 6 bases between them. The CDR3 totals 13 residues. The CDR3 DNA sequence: TGTGCCATCAGTGAGCCCAGGCAAGAGACCCAGTACTTC. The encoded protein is CAISEPRQETQYF.

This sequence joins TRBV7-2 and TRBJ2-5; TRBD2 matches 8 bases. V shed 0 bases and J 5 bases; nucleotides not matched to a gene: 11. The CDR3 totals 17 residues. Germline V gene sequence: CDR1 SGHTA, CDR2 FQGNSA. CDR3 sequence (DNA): TGTGCCAGCAGCTTAGCGCAGGGGCGGGGGGTTTATGAGACCCAGTACTTC. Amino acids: CASSLAQGRGVYETQYF.

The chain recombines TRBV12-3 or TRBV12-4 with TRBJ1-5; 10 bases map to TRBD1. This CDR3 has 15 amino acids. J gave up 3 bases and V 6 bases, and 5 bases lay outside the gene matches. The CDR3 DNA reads TGTGCCAGCAGCATGGGACAGGGGAACAATCAGCCCCAGCATTTT. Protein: CASSMGQGNNQPQHF.

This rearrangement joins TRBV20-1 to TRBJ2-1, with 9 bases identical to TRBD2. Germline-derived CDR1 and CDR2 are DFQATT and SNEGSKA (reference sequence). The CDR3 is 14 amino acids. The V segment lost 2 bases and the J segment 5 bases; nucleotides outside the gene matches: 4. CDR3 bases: TGCAGTGCTAGAAATAGCGGGGGTGACAATGAGCAGTTCTTC. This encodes CSARNSGGDNEQFF.

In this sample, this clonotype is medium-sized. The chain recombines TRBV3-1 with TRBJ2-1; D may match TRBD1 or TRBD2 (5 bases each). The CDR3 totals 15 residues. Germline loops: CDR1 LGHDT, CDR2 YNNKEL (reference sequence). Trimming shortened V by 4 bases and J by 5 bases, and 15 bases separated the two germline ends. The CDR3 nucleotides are TGTGCCAGCAGCCTCGGGACCCGGCTAAACAATGAGCAGTTCTTC. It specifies CASSLGTRLNNEQFF.

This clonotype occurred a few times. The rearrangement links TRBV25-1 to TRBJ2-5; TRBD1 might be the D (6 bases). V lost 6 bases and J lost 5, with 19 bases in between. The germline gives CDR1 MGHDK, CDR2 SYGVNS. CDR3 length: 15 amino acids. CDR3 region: CASSLLLGQGETQYF. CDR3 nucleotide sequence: TGTGCCAGCAGCCTATTGTTAGGGCAGGGGGAGACCCAGTACTTC.

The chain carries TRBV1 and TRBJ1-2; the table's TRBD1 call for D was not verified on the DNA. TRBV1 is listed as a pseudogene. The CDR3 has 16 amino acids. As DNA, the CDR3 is TGCGCCAGCAGCCAGGGAAGCAGGGTAGCTAACTATGGCTACACCTTC. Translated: CASSQGSRVANYGYTF.

The CDR3 region is CASSYNAGATDTQYF. In DNA, the CDR3 is TGTGCCAGCAGTTACAATGCAGGCGCCACAGATACGCAGTATTTT. This chain uses TRBV6-2 or TRBV6-3 with TRBJ2-3, with D unclear. The CDR3 loop spans 15 amino acids. Trimming cost V 2 bases and J 2 bases, with 11 bases left between them. Looked up from germline, CDR1 is MNHEY and CDR2 is SVGEGT.

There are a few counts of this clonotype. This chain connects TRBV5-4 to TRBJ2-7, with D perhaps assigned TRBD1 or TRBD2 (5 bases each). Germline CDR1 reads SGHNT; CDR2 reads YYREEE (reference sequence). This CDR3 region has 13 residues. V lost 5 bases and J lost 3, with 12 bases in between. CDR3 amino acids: CASSSGRNYEQYF. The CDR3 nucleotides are TGTGCCAGCAGTTCGGGGCGAAACTACGAGCAGTACTTC.

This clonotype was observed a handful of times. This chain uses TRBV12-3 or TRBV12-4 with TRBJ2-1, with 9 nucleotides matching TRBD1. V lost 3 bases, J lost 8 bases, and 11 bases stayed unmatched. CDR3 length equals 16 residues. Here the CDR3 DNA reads TGTGCCAGCAGTTTTATTCTGGGACAGGGAGGCGATGAGCAGTTCTTC. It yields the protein CASSFILGQGGDEQFF.

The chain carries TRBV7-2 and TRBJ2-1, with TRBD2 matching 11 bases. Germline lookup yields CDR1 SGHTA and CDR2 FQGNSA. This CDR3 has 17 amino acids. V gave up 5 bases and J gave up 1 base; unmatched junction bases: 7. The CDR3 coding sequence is TGTGCCAGCAGCGGGGGGACTAGCGGAGGGTCCTACAATGAGCAGTTCTTC. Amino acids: CASSGGTSGGSYNEQFF.

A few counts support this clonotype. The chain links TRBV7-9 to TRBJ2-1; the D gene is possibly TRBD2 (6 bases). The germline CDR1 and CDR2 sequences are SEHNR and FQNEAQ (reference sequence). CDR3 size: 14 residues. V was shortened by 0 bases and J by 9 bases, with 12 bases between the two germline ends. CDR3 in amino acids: CASSLAGVEGEQFF. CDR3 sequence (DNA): TGTGCCAGCAGCTTAGCGGGCGTGGAGGGTGAGCAGTTCTTC.

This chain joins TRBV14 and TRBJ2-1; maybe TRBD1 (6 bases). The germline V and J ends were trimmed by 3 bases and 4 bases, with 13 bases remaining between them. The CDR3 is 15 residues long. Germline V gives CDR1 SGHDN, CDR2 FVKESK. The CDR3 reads CASSQLGAWYNEQFF. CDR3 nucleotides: TGTGCCAGCAGCCAGTTGGGGGCCTGGTACAATGAGCAGTTCTTC.

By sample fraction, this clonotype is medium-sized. CDR3 region: CASRVSGGSYNEQFF. DNA for the CDR3: TGTGCCAGCAGGGTTAGCGGGGGCTCCTACAATGAGCAGTTCTTC. The chain employs TRBV4-2 and TRBJ2-1; TRBD2 agrees at 9 bases. V shed 6 bases, J shed 0 bases, and the junction held 3 bases outside the gene matches. The length of the CDR3 is 15 residues. Germline loops: CDR1 LGHNA, CDR2 YNFKEQ.

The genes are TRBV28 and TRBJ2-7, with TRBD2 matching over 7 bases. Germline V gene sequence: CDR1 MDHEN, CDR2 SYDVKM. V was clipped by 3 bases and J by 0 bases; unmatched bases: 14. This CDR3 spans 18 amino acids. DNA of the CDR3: TGTGCCAGCAGTTTCGGGACTACCCCCTCCGATGACTCCTACGAGCAGTACTTC. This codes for CASSFGTTPSDDSYEQYF.

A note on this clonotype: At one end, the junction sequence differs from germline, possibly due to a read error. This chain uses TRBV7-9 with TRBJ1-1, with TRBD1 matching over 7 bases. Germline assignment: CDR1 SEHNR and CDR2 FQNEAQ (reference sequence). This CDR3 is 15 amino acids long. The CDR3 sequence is CASSPYRGPNTVAFF. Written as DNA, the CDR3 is TGTGCCAGCAGCCCATACAGGGGCCCAAACACTGTAGCTTTCTTT.

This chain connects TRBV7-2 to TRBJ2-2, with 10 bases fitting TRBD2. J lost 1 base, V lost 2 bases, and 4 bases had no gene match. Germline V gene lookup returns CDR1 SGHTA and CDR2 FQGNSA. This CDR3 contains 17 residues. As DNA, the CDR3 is TGTGCCAGCAGCTTACTAGCGGGGGCCGGGAACACCGGGGAGCTGTTTTTT. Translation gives CASSLLAGAGNTGELFF.